These 32 T cell receptor beta chains were all obtained from the same sample, sequenced in a study of blood T cell repertoires in COVID-19. Some clones are missing from TCRdb's copy, which holds only in-frame ones; the method was immunoSEQ multiplex PCR. The sample records 200,000 to 250,000 clones, 81% being singletons. The source material was peripheral blood. All receptors come from a woman older than 75 with COVID-19, enrolled during active disease.

This chain links TRBV12-5 with TRBJ1-1; 8 nucleotides line up with TRBD1. Germline loops: CDR1 LGHNT, CDR2 FRNRAP. The CDR3 is made up of 15 amino acids. V lost 0 bases, J lost 3 bases, and 3 bases stayed unmatched. The CDR3 loop is CASGLVRTGHTEAFF. The CDR3 DNA reads as TGTGCTAGTGGTTTGGTCCGGACAGGGCACACTGAAGCTTTCTTT.

The chain is built from TRBV5-1 and TRBJ2-2; 9 nucleotides agree with TRBD1. This CDR3 is 17 amino acids long. The germline V gene has CDR1 SGHRS and CDR2 YFSETQ. With 4 bases clipped from V and 5 bases from J, the junction kept 12 bases outside the gene matches. This chain's CDR3 is CASSPYHAGQGTGELFF. DNA for the CDR3: TGCGCCAGCAGCCCATACCATGCGGGACAGGGTACCGGGGAGCTGTTTTTT.

The chain links TRBV7-9 to TRBJ2-5; 10 nucleotides match TRBD1. Germline assignment: CDR1 SEHNR and CDR2 FQNEAQ (reference sequence). The V gene end was trimmed by 5 bases and the J gene end by 4 bases; junction bases not matched to a gene: 10. The CDR3 runs 16 residues. Written as DNA, the CDR3 is TGTGCCAGCAGCCTCCTCGGACAGGGGGGGAGAGAGACCCAGTACTTC. Its protein is CASSLLGQGGRETQYF.

V and J are TRBV2 and TRBJ1-2; no clear D. Germline CDR1 and CDR2: SNHLY and FYNNEI. This CDR3 region has 15 residues. Trimming removed 6 bases from V and 0 bases from J, with 14 bases in between. The CDR3 sequence: CASSRNMEANYGYTF. The CDR3 nucleotides are TGTGCCAGCAGCCGTAACATGGAGGCTAACTATGGCTACACCTTC.

The CDR3 coding sequence is TGTGCTAGTGGTTTGTGGCGGGGGGGCCGAGGTGAGCAGTTCTTC. It codes for CASGLWRGGRGEQFF. This sequence joins TRBV12-5 and TRBJ2-1, with 9 positions matching TRBD2. The CDR3 has 15 residues. The J segment lost 9 bases and the V segment lost 2 bases, leaving 8 bases of the junction unmatched. Per germline, CDR1 LGHNT and CDR2 FRNRAP.

This clone appeared a few times. The chain recombines TRBV5-4 with TRBJ2-2, with 12 bases lining up with TRBD2. This CDR3 spans 17 amino acids. Germline V gene sequence: CDR1 SGHNT, CDR2 YYREEE (reference sequence). After removal of 2 bases from V and 6 bases from J, the junction contained 8 bases not matched to a gene. For the CDR3, the DNA is TGTGCCAGCAGCTTTGGACTAGCGGGACAAACCCCCGGGGAGCTGTTTTTT. Translating gives CASSFGLAGQTPGELFF. Together with reference TRBV5-4 and TRBJ2-2, the CDR3 gives the full variable domain: ETGVTQSPTHLIKTRGQQVTLRCSSQSGHNTVSWYQQALGQGPQFIFQYYREEENGRGNFPPRFSGLQFPNYSSELNVNALELDDSALYLCASSFGLAGQTPGELFFGEGSRLTVL.

The chain joins TRBV20-1 to TRBJ1-3, with D maybe TRBD1 (5 bases). The CDR3 is 14 amino acids. V was shortened by 3 bases and J by 2 bases, with 11 bases between the two germline ends. Per germline, CDR1 DFQATT and CDR2 SNEGSKA (reference sequence). The CDR3 bases are TGCAGTGCTAGTGAGGGGAGTACTGGAAACACCATATATTTT. It yields the protein CSASEGSTGNTIYF.

The genes are TRBV5-6 and TRBJ1-2, with D maybe TRBD1 (5 bases). This CDR3 is built from 13 residues. Trimming removed 0 bases at V and 7 bases at J, with 10 bases between. Germline CDR1 SGHDT, CDR2 YYEEEE. The CDR3, as DNA: TGTGCCAGCAGCTTGGCCAGGGATGGTGGCTACACCTTC. It is translated as CASSLARDGGYTF.

This clone has only a few counts. CDR3: CASSPAGEGGPLHF. The CDR3 region has the DNA TGTGCCAGCAGCCCTGCAGGGGAGGGGGGACCCCTCCACTTT. The gene calls are TRBV7-9 and TRBJ1-6; tentative D call: TRBD1 (6 bases). Deletions cut 5 bases from V and 12 bases from J, with 17 bases between. Germline V CDR1 and CDR2: SEHNR, FQNEAQ (reference sequence). CDR3 length: 14 amino acids.

This clone is a singleton in its sample. The chain has TRBV18 and TRBJ1-1; D unresolved. CDR1 is KGHSH and CDR2 is LQKENI in the germline V gene. Trimming removed 6 bases at V and 0 bases at J, with 14 bases between. The CDR3 runs 15 residues. The CDR3 region is CASSALGQVNTEAFF. As DNA, the CDR3 is TGTGCCAGCTCGGCTCTGGGCCAGGTGAACACTGAAGCTTTCTTT.

CDR3 DNA: TGTGCCAGCAGGCCAACAGGGGGCTTATCCTCACCCCTCCACTTT. It is translated as CASRPTGGLSSPLHF. The chain joins TRBV7-2 to TRBJ1-6; 9 nucleotides align to TRBD1. Germline CDR1 SGHTA, CDR2 FQGNSA. Trimming removed 6 bases from V and 10 bases from J; junction bases left unmatched: 10. This CDR3 spans 15 amino acids. The entire variable domain, with the rest obtained from reference TRBV7-2 and TRBJ1-6, is as follows: GAGVSQSPSNKVTEKGKDVELRCDPISGHTALYWYRQSLGQGLEFLIYFQGNSAPDKSGLPSDRFSAERTGGSVSTLTIQRTQQEDSAVYLCASRPTGGLSSPLHFGNGTRLTVT.

This chain uses TRBV27 with TRBJ1-6, with D tentatively TRBD1 (6 bases). Germline loops: CDR1 MNHEY, CDR2 SMNVEV (reference sequence). V gave up 2 bases and J gave up 0 bases, with 8 bases separating them. This CDR3 spans 16 amino acids. CDR3: CASSLQGNSYNSPLHF. CDR3 bases: TGTGCCAGCAGTTTACAGGGGAACTCCTATAATTCACCCCTCCACTTT.

CDR3 in DNA: TGTGCCAGTAAGGGACAATGGAACACTGAAGCTTTCTTT. Protein: CASKGQWNTEAFF. The chain carries TRBV19 and TRBJ1-1; possibly TRBD1 for D (6 bases). The CDR3 spans 13 residues. The germline V gene encodes CDR1 LNHDA and CDR2 SQIVND (reference sequence). V lost 7 bases and J lost 1, with 10 bases in between.

The chain recombines TRBV27 with TRBJ1-1; 10 bases agree with TRBD1. V trimming: 7 bases; J trimming: 3 bases; junction bases outside the gene matches: 8. This CDR3 comprises 15 residues. The germline V gene has CDR1 MNHEY and CDR2 SMNVEV (reference sequence). CDR3 in amino acids: CASKGYGTGDTEAFF. The DNA for the CDR3 is TGTGCCAGCAAGGGTTACGGGACAGGGGACACTGAAGCTTTCTTT.

The chain links TRBV7-2 to TRBJ1-2, with TRBD1 identical over 11 bases. CDR1 is SGHTA and CDR2 is FQGNSA in the germline V gene. V was clipped by 4 bases and J by 4 bases; unmatched bases: 5. The CDR3 is 15 amino acids. The CDR3 nucleotides read TGTGCCAGCAGCTCTCCGGGACAGGGGGTCTATGGCTACACCTTC. Its translation is CASSSPGQGVYGYTF.

The chain carries TRBV11-1 and TRBJ2-5; D remains unclear. Between the trimmed V and J ends, which lost 3 bases and 3 bases, there was a span of 5 bases. This CDR3 spans 12 amino acids. CDR1 SGHAT and CDR2 FQDESV come from the germline V gene (reference sequence). The CDR3: CASSFGEETQYF. As DNA, the CDR3 is TGTGCCAGCAGCTTCGGAGAAGAGACCCAGTACTTC.

This chain links TRBV5-4 with TRBJ1-5, with D possibly TRBD1 on 5 matching bases. Germline CDR1 reads SGHNT; CDR2 reads YYREEE (reference sequence). V lost 3 bases and J lost 3, with 10 bases in between. This CDR3 has 14 amino acids. For the CDR3, the DNA is TGTGCCAGCAGCTGGGGGGGGGACAATCAGCCCCAGCATTTT. Encoded protein: CASSWGGDNQPQHF.

V usage is TRBV6-5 and J usage is TRBJ1-1; 10 positions agree with TRBD1. V lost 7 bases, J lost 4 bases, and 9 bases stayed unmatched. CDR1 and CDR2 (germline): MNHEY, SVGAGI. The CDR3 contains 15 residues. CDR3 sequence: CASTRQGALVTEAFF. CDR3 coding DNA: TGTGCCAGCACAAGACAGGGGGCGTTGGTCACTGAAGCTTTCTTT.

The V call is TRBV3-1 (or the pseudogene TRBV3-2), the J call TRBJ2-1; TRBD2 is a possible D gene (5 bases). V lost 1 base, J lost 7 bases, and 17 bases lay in between. In germline, CDR1 is LGHDT, CDR2 YNNKEL (reference sequence). CDR3 length: 16 amino acids. The CDR3 DNA is TGTGCCAGCAGCCAAGCCAAGGCCCCGCCGGGGAATGAGCAGTTCTTC. It is translated as CASSQAKAPPGNEQFF.

The V and J genes are TRBV11-2 and TRBJ1-1, with TRBD1 identical over 7 bases. CDR3 length: 15 amino acids. Germline CDR1 is SGHAT and CDR2 is FQNNGV. Trimming at V came to 2 bases and at J to 0 bases, leaving 3 bases not matched to a gene. The chain's CDR3 is CASSLQGVLNTEAFF. The DNA for the CDR3 is TGTGCCAGCAGCTTACAGGGGGTACTGAACACTGAAGCTTTCTTT.

The rearrangement joins TRBV12-3 or TRBV12-4 to TRBJ2-7, with TRBD1 as a possible D gene (6 bases). Trimming removed 10 bases from V and 6 bases from J, with 16 bases in between. The CDR3 is 12 amino acids. This chain's CDR3 is CATITGKGEQYF. The CDR3 DNA is TGTGCCACCATAACAGGGAAGGGCGAGCAGTACTTC.

The V gene is TRBV27, the J gene TRBJ2-3; D remains ambiguous. The CDR3 sequence is 12 residues long. The germline gives CDR1 MNHEY, CDR2 SMNVEV (reference sequence). The ends were cut back, 5 bases at V and 5 bases at J, with 8 bases in the middle. In nucleotides, the CDR3 is TGTGCCAGCAGTCCTGACAAAGATACGCAGTATTTT. The encoded protein is CASSPDKDTQYF.

CDR3 sequence (DNA): TGTGCCAGCAGCCAAGGCCCAGCGGGATACAATGAGCAGTTCTTC. It encodes CASSQGPAGYNEQFF. The V gene is TRBV3-1 (or the pseudogene TRBV3-2), the J gene TRBJ2-1, with 7 bases aligning to TRBD2. V lost 1 base to trimming and J lost 4 bases; unmatched junction nucleotides: 4. Germline CDR1 and CDR2: LGHDT and YNNKEL (reference sequence). This CDR3 has 15 residues.

The chain has TRBV14 and TRBJ1-1; D uncertain. V was trimmed by 4 bases and J by 3 bases, leaving 9 bases between them. Germline values: CDR1 SGHDN, CDR2 FVKESK. The CDR3 length is 13 residues. This chain's CDR3 is CASSRRLDTEAFF. As DNA, the CDR3 is TGTGCCAGCAGCCGAAGACTCGACACTGAAGCTTTCTTT.

The chain joins TRBV28 to TRBJ2-3; the D is unclear. The CDR3 has 13 amino acids. Deletions cut 5 bases from V and 7 bases from J, with 13 bases between. Germline CDR1 and CDR2: MDHEN and SYDVKM. The CDR3 nucleotides read TGTGCCAGCAGTCCCCGGGTGGGTCATACGCAGTATTTT. Protein sequence: CASSPRVGHTQYF.

The rearrangement joins TRBV5-4 to TRBJ2-1; TRBD2 agrees at 7 bases. Germline CDR1 SGHNT, CDR2 YYREEE (reference sequence). CDR3 size: 15 residues. V lost 4 bases, J lost 1 base, and 5 bases stayed unmatched. CDR3 DNA: TGTGCCAGCAGCAGCAGCGGGACGTCCTACAATGAGCAGTTCTTC. Protein: CASSSSGTSYNEQFF.

The chain joins TRBV5-1 to TRBJ1-1, with 9 bases identical to TRBD1. V lost 5 bases, J lost 5 bases, and 4 bases stayed unmatched. Germline V CDR1 and CDR2: SGHRS, YFSETQ. The CDR3 loop spans 13 amino acids. The DNA of the CDR3 is TGCGCCAGCAGGGGACAGGGAGGTACTGAAGCTTTCTTT. Translation gives CASRGQGGTEAFF.

This clone was observed a handful of times. The V call is TRBV6-5, the J call TRBJ1-4; D is uncertain. This CDR3 is built from 15 residues. Germline lookup yields CDR1 MNHEY and CDR2 SVGAGI. Between the trimmed V and J ends, which lost 7 bases and 6 bases, there was a span of 18 bases. The CDR3 DNA reads as TGTGCCAGCATGCAATGGCGACCCGGGGATGAAAAACTGTTTTTT. This codes for CASMQWRPGDEKLFF.

The rearrangement joins TRBV27 to TRBJ1-2; D may be TRBD1 (5 bases). V lost 5 bases and J 5 bases, leaving 21 bases between the germline ends. The length of the CDR3 is 16 residues. Per the germline V gene, CDR1 is MNHEY and CDR2 is SMNVEV (reference sequence). The DNA of the CDR3 is TGTGCCAGCAGTCCGATATTTCCCCAGGGAAGGTATGGCTACACCTTC. Residues: CASSPIFPQGRYGYTF.

This clone was seen a single time. The chain uses TRBV9 and TRBJ1-1; tentatively, D is TRBD1 (5 bases). V lost 4 bases to trimming and J lost 1 base, with 11 bases between them. Germline loops: CDR1 SGDLS, CDR2 YYNGEE. The CDR3 sequence is 14 residues long. CDR3 coding DNA: TGTGCCAGCAGCCTAAGGACATCGAACACTGAAGCTTTCTTT. This gives the protein CASSLRTSNTEAFF.

CDR3 region: CASRGQGETQPQHF. In nucleotides, the CDR3 is TGTGCCAGCAGGGGACAGGGCGAGACTCAGCCCCAGCATTTT. The rearrangement joins TRBV6-5 to TRBJ1-5; TRBD1 matches 9 bases. The CDR3 is made up of 14 amino acids. The J segment lost 6 bases and the V segment lost 6 bases, leaving 6 bases of the junction unmatched. Germline CDR1 reads MNHEY; CDR2 reads SVGAGI.

This sequence joins TRBV28 and TRBJ1-1; no clear D. Trimming cost V 6 bases and J 1 base, with 9 bases left between them. This CDR3 has 13 residues. Germline V gene lookup returns CDR1 MDHEN and CDR2 SYDVKM. CDR3 region: CASRSPGNTEAFF. Written as DNA, the CDR3 is TGTGCCAGCAGGTCCCCGGGGAACACTGAAGCTTTCTTT.